These 25 T cell receptor beta chains were sequenced from one sample in a study of identical twins. TCRdb processed the 5' RACE reads anew with MiXCR; each CDR3 protein has one entry. The sample holds about 200,000 distinct CDR3 sequences, over 9.5% seen once. The sequencing sample was made of memory T cells sorted from blood. These TCRs come from a man between 50 and 59 years old in good health.

This clonotype was detected ten times or more. This rearrangement joins TRBV4-2 to TRBJ1-3; D is ambiguous. Trimming stripped 0 bases from V and 3 bases from J, with 9 bases between. The CDR3 runs to 15 residues. Germline V gene sequence: CDR1 LGHNA, CDR2 YNFKEQ. The CDR3 region is CASSQDGGNGNTIYF. For the CDR3, the DNA is TGTGCCAGCAGCCAAGACGGCGGTAATGGAAACACCATATATTTT.

This sequence joins TRBV7-8 and TRBJ1-3, with D perhaps matching TRBD1 (6 bases). The CDR3 spans 16 residues. Trimming pared 5 bases from V and 0 bases from J, leaving 14 bases between. Germline CDR1 and CDR2: SGHVS and FQNEAQ. This chain's CDR3 is CASSRYEGDSGNTIYF. CDR3 sequence (DNA): TGTGCCAGCAGCCGCTACGAGGGGGACTCTGGAAACACCATATATTTT.

This clonotype has at least ten counts. This chain joins TRBV4-1 and TRBJ2-4; D may be TRBD2 (5 bases). V dropped 0 bases and J dropped 3 bases, with 9 bases sitting between them. Germline V lookup: CDR1 MGHRA, CDR2 YSYEKL. The CDR3 has 15 residues. For the CDR3, the DNA is TGCGCCAGCAGCCAAGAGGGCAGCGGCAAAAACATTCAGTACTTC. Residues: CASSQEGSGKNIQYF.

This clonotype showed up just a few times. The V gene is TRBV7-2, the J gene TRBJ2-2; the D gene is possibly TRBD1 (6 bases). Germline V lookup: CDR1 SGHTA, CDR2 FQGNSA. The V gene lost 2 bases and the J gene lost 6 bases, with 10 bases spanning the gap. This CDR3 is 14 amino acids long. The DNA for the CDR3 is TGTGCCAGCAGCTTATACAGGGAAGCCGGGGAGCTGTTTTTT. Its translation is CASSLYREAGELFF. Combining the CDR3 with reference TRBV7-2 and TRBJ2-2 gives the whole variable domain GAGVSQSPSNKVTEKGKDVELRCDPISGHTALYWYRQSLGQGLEFLIYFQGNSAPDKSGLPSDRFSAERTGGSVSTLTIQRTQQEDSAVYLCASSLYREAGELFFGEGSRLTVL.

The genes are TRBV4-2 and TRBJ2-2; possible D gene TRBD2, 5 bases. This CDR3 has 16 amino acids. The germline V and J ends were trimmed by 1 base and 0 bases, with 9 bases remaining between them. Germline loops: CDR1 LGHNA, CDR2 YNFKEQ. Written as DNA, the CDR3 is TGTGCCAGCAGCCAAGTAGGGCGGGCGAACACCGGGGAGCTGTTTTTT. As protein: CASSQVGRANTGELFF.

This clonotype showed up many times. The chain links TRBV6-1 to TRBJ2-4, with a weak D call TRBD2 (5 bases). The CDR3 has 15 amino acids. Trimming took 5 bases from V and 7 from J, leaving 18 bases between them. Looked up from germline, CDR1 is MNHNS and CDR2 is SASEGT. This CDR3 is CASSQGRVGGNIQYF. CDR3 nucleotides: TGTGCCAGCAGTCAAGGAAGAGTTGGAGGCAACATTCAGTACTTC.

This clonotype was found many times. The DNA for the CDR3 is TGCAGTGCTCACACCGGGACTAGCGGGACAGATGAGCAGTTCTTC. Encoded protein: CSAHTGTSGTDEQFF. The V gene is TRBV20-1, the J gene TRBJ2-1, with 13 bases that match TRBD2. Trimming cost V 5 bases and J 8 bases; bases outside gene matches: 9. Per the germline V gene, CDR1 is DFQATT and CDR2 is SNEGSKA (reference sequence). The CDR3 runs 15 residues.

This clonotype was seen repeatedly, ten times or more. The chain has TRBV11-2 and TRBJ2-3; 7 bases align to TRBD1. Germline V gene lookup returns CDR1 SGHAT and CDR2 FQNNGV. CDR3 length equals 15 residues. After removal of 5 bases from V and 0 bases from J, the junction contained 5 bases not matched to a gene. The CDR3 DNA reads as TGTGCCAGCAGCGCTAGACAGGGTAGCACAGATACGCAGTATTTT. Protein product: CASSARQGSTDTQYF. Drawing the rest from reference TRBV11-2 and TRBJ2-3, the complete variable domain is EAGVAQSPRYKIIEKRQSVAFWCNPISGHATLYWYQQILGQGPKLLIQFQNNGVVDDSQLPKDRFSAERLKGVDSTLKIQPAKLEDSAVYLCASSARQGSTDTQYFGPGTRLTVL.

This clonotype was counted ten times or more. V and J are TRBV11-1 and TRBJ2-1; 12 bases align to TRBD2. This CDR3 has 15 amino acids. The trim removed 6 bases at V and 4 bases at J, leaving 4 bases unmatched. CDR1 and CDR2 (germline): SGHAT, FQDESV (reference sequence). The CDR3 nucleotides are TGTGCCAGCAGTCTAGCGGGAGGGGAGTACAATGAGCAGTTCTTC. It translates to CASSLAGGEYNEQFF.

This clonotype was seen a handful of times. The chain uses TRBV20-1 and TRBJ2-7; 11 nucleotides align to TRBD2. CDR1 DFQATT and CDR2 SNEGSKA come from the germline V gene (reference sequence). The junction had 17 bases not matched to a gene; V was cut back by 6 bases and J by 1 base. The CDR3 sequence is 18 residues long. The CDR3 bases are TGCAGTGCAGACGACAGGGCGAAACTAGCGGGAGCATCCTACGAGCAGTACTTC. Protein: CSADDRAKLAGASYEQYF.

The V call is TRBV29-1, the J call TRBJ1-6, with TRBD1 as a possible D gene (6 bases). This CDR3 is built from 17 residues. Germline CDR1 is SQVTM and CDR2 is ANQGSEA. The germline V and J ends were trimmed by 4 bases and 7 bases, with 23 bases remaining between them. The CDR3 protein is CSVVVGGASGGNSPLHF. CDR3 nucleotides: TGCAGCGTTGTTGTGGGGGGGGCCTCGGGTGGAAATTCACCCCTCCACTTT.

Many counts were recorded for this clonotype. The chain has TRBV5-6 and TRBJ2-2, with TRBD2 as a possible D gene (6 bases). The CDR3 has 16 amino acids. V lost 6 bases to trimming and J lost 2 bases, with 17 bases between them. CDR1 SGHDT and CDR2 YYEEEE come from the germline V gene. The CDR3 DNA sequence: TGTGCCAGCATGAGCCGGGACTGGGGCAACACCGGGGAGCTGTTTTTT. This codes for CASMSRDWGNTGELFF.

In its sample, this clonotype was seen a few times. The gene calls are TRBV4-1 and TRBJ1-5; D is uncertain. The germline V and J ends were trimmed by 4 bases and 7 bases, with 11 bases remaining between them. CDR3 length: 13 amino acids. CDR1 is MGHRA, CDR2 YSYEKL, per germline. The CDR3 DNA sequence: TGCGCCAGCAGCCCCCTCACGAGACAGCCCCAGCATTTT. As protein: CASSPLTRQPQHF.

This clonotype was detected many times. The chain carries TRBV4-3 and TRBJ2-1, with unresolved D. The CDR3 is 19 residues long. CDR1 is LGHNA, CDR2 YSLEER, per germline. V lost 0 bases and J 0 bases, leaving 18 bases between the germline ends. The chain's CDR3 is CASSQEWSLRSSSYNEQFF. As DNA, the CDR3 is TGCGCCAGCAGCCAAGAGTGGTCCCTCCGCAGCTCCTCCTACAATGAGCAGTTCTTC.

This rearrangement joins TRBV7-3 to TRBJ1-1; D possibly corresponds to TRBD1 (5 bases). Trimming left V 5 bases short and J 4 bases short, with 17 bases between. Germline V gene data show CDR1 as SGHTA and CDR2 as FQGTGA. The CDR3 totals 15 residues. The CDR3 region has the DNA TGTGCCAGCAGCCTAGAGGACGCCCAGGGCACTGAAGCTTTCTTT. Protein sequence: CASSLEDAQGTEAFF.

Ten or more counts support this clonotype. V and J are TRBV27 and TRBJ2-1; the match to TRBD2 covers 9 bases. Per germline, CDR1 MNHEY and CDR2 SMNVEV (reference sequence). Unmatched junction bases numbered 5, after V lost 3 bases and J lost 8 bases. This CDR3 has 14 residues. DNA for the CDR3: TGTGCCAGCAGTTTGGTAGCGGGAGTGGATGAGCAGTTCTTC. Its protein is CASSLVAGVDEQFF.

J is TRBJ2-7 and V is TRBV4-2; D gene unclear. Trimming took 4 bases from V and 3 from J, leaving 13 bases between them. The CDR3 is 14 amino acids. Germline V lookup: CDR1 LGHNA, CDR2 YNFKEQ. In DNA, the CDR3 is TGTGCCAGCAGCCGGGGTACTGGTAACTACGAGCAGTACTTC. Translation: CASSRGTGNYEQYF.

This clonotype was found a few times. The chain combines TRBV7-2 with TRBJ2-7, with 7 bases matching TRBD1. This CDR3 has 13 residues. The junction had 6 bases not matched to a gene; V was cut back by 4 bases and J by 6 bases. Germline values: CDR1 SGHTA, CDR2 FQGNSA. DNA for the CDR3: TGTGCCAGCAGCTCCGGGACAGTTTCCGAGCAGTACTTC. Its translation: CASSSGTVSEQYF.

The chain is built from TRBV20-1 and TRBJ2-7, with 9 bases fitting TRBD1. The V gene end was trimmed by 6 bases and the J gene end by 3 bases; junction bases not matched to a gene: 9. The CDR3 is 14 amino acids. CDR1 DFQATT and CDR2 SNEGSKA come from the germline V gene (reference sequence). CDR3 residues: CSAVIGTGLYEQYF. The CDR3 region has the DNA TGCAGTGCCGTGATCGGGACAGGGCTCTACGAGCAGTACTTC.

Remarks on this clonotype: One end of the junction does not line up with germline, which may come from a read error. The chain links TRBV2 to TRBJ2-2, with TRBD1 as a possible D gene (6 bases). The CDR3 runs 13 residues. From germline, CDR1 is SNHLY and CDR2 FYNNEI. The CDR3 nucleotides are TGTGCCAGCATTGAACAGGGCGGAGGGGAGCTGTTTTTT. Translated: CASIEQGGGELFF.

This chain links TRBV7-9 with TRBJ1-1; no firm D call. V was cut by 4 bases and J by 8 bases, with 14 bases left in between. The CDR3 length is 13 residues. Germline V gene data show CDR1 as SEHNR and CDR2 as FQNEAQ (reference sequence). The CDR3 DNA sequence: TGTGCCAGCAGCTCCCTTGGTGGAATAGAAGCTTTCTTT. As protein: CASSSLGGIEAFF. The whole variable domain, remainder taken from reference TRBV7-9 and TRBJ1-1, is DTGVSQNPRHKITKRGQNVTFRCDPISEHNRLYWYRQTLGQGPEFLTYFQNEAQLEKSRLLSDRFSAERPKGSFSTLEIQRTEQGDSAMYLCASSSLGGIEAFFGQGTRLTVV.

This clonotype was seen more than once but under ten times. The rearrangement links TRBV2 to TRBJ2-7; D might be TRBD1 (5 bases). V was pared by 0 bases and J by 1 base, with 16 bases between. This CDR3 is built from 17 residues. Germline V CDR1 and CDR2: SNHLY, FYNNEI. The CDR3 region is CASSEALGAGLSYEQYF. The CDR3 DNA reads as TGTGCCAGCAGTGAAGCGCTTGGGGCCGGGTTATCCTACGAGCAGTACTTC.

This clonotype appeared a few times. The CDR3 DNA reads TGCAGTGCTAGTCCGAACGGGGGGAACACCGGGGAGCTGTTTTTT. This codes for CSASPNGGNTGELFF. The rearrangement joins TRBV20-1 to TRBJ2-2, with D possibly being TRBD2 (6 bases). The V gene lost 3 bases and the J gene lost 1 base, with 12 bases spanning the gap. From germline, CDR1 is DFQATT and CDR2 SNEGSKA (reference sequence). The CDR3 loop spans 15 amino acids.

The chain couples TRBV7-6 to TRBJ2-5; 8 bases match TRBD1. The germline CDR1 and CDR2 sequences are SGHVS and FNYEAQ. The CDR3 runs to 17 residues. V lost 1 base, J lost 5 bases, and 12 bases stayed unmatched. The CDR3, as DNA: TGTGCCAGCAGCTTAGAATCCGGGACAGGAGGGAGCGAGACCCAGTACTTC. Protein sequence: CASSLESGTGGSETQYF.

This clonotype occurred a few times. The V call is TRBV5-1, the J call TRBJ2-7, with D possibly called TRBD1 or TRBD2 (5 bases each). Germline V gives CDR1 SGHRS, CDR2 YFSETQ. CDR3 length: 15 amino acids. V gave up 0 bases and J gave up 0 bases, with 10 bases separating them. The CDR3 sequence: CASSLGGSTSYEQYF. The DNA of the CDR3 is TGCGCCAGCAGCTTGGGGGGGAGCACCTCCTACGAGCAGTACTTC.